This entry lists 19 T cell receptor beta chains sequenced from one sample in a study of blood T cell repertoires in COVID-19. Sequenced by immunoSEQ multiplex PCR; TCRdb stores in-frame clones only, minus some. This sample has fewer than 350,000 clones, with about 86% found just once. The sequenced material came from peripheral blood. The receptors derive from a woman aged 25-40 years with COVID-19, enrolled during active disease.

This clone was observed once. The chain has TRBV2 and TRBJ2-7; TRBD2 might be the D (6 bases). The V and J ends lost 7 bases and 1 base respectively, with 11 bases between them. The CDR3 totals 13 residues. The germline CDR1 and CDR2 sequences are SNHLY and FYNNEI. The CDR3 DNA reads TGTGCCAGCAACCCCGGGACTTCCTACGAGCAGTACTTC. Amino acids: CASNPGTSYEQYF.

This chain uses TRBV30 with TRBJ1-1, with a weak D call TRBD1 (5 bases). Germline V gene lookup returns CDR1 GTSNPN and CDR2 SVGIG (reference sequence). The V and J ends lost 0 bases and 4 bases respectively, with 12 bases between them. The CDR3 totals 14 residues. The CDR3 DNA sequence: TGTGCCTGGAGTGTACCGGGGGAGAGCACTGAAGCTTTCTTT. Residues: CAWSVPGESTEAFF.

In this sample, this clone turned up a few times. The J gene is TRBJ2-1, the V gene TRBV28; the match to TRBD2 covers 8 bases. CDR3 length equals 12 residues. The V gene end was trimmed by 7 bases and the J gene end by 15 bases; junction bases not matched to a gene: 11. The germline gives CDR1 MDHEN, CDR2 SYDVKM. The CDR3 DNA follows: TGTGCCAGCACAGCGGGGGCACGCCTGCCGTTCTTC. This sequence encodes CASTAGARLPFF.

The genes are TRBV28 and TRBJ1-1; D unclear. V was pared by 5 bases and J by 8 bases, with 9 bases between. This CDR3 spans 11 amino acids. The V gene's germline CDR1 is MDHEN and CDR2 SYDVKM. The CDR3 nucleotides read TGTGCCAGCAGTCTTCAGGCGGAAGCTTTCTTT. This gives the protein CASSLQAEAFF. The full variable domain, its missing parts supplied by reference TRBV28 and TRBJ1-1, is DVKVTQSSRYLVKRTGEKVFLECVQDMDHENMFWYRQDPGLGLRLIYFSYDVKMKEKGDIPEGYSVSREKKERFSLILESASTNQTSMYLCASSLQAEAFFGQGTRLTVV.

V is TRBV6-5 and J is TRBJ1-1, with a possible D match to TRBD1 (6 bases). In germline, CDR1 is MNHEY, CDR2 SVGAGI. Trimming shortened V by 7 bases and J by 2 bases, and 14 bases separated the two germline ends. This CDR3 is built from 14 residues. The CDR3 here is CASTQGRPNTEAFF. The DNA of the CDR3 is TGTGCCAGCACCCAGGGGCGGCCAAACACTGAAGCTTTCTTT.

This clone appeared a single time. The gene calls are TRBV5-1 and TRBJ2-1; D perhaps matches TRBD1 (5 bases). V dropped 0 bases and J dropped 10 bases, with 8 bases sitting between them. This CDR3 region has 12 residues. The germline V gene has CDR1 SGHRS and CDR2 YFSETQ. CDR3 DNA: TGCGCCAGCAGCTTGGCTTACAGGGAGCAGTTCTTC. It specifies CASSLAYREQFF. Based on the CDR3 plus reference TRBV5-1 and TRBJ2-1, the full variable domain is KAGVTQTPRYLIKTRGQQVTLSCSPISGHRSVSWYQQTPGQGLQFLFEYFSETQRNKGNFPGRFSGRQFSNSRSEMNVSTLELGDSALYLCASSLAYREQFFGPGTRLTVL.

This chain links TRBV5-6 with TRBJ2-7; 8 bases align to TRBD2. V lost 0 bases to trimming and J lost 1 base; unmatched junction nucleotides: 3. The CDR3 totals 15 residues. Germline values: CDR1 SGHDT, CDR2 YYEEEE. This CDR3 reads CASSLVAGGSYEQYF. The DNA of the CDR3 is TGTGCCAGCAGCTTGGTCGCGGGGGGATCCTACGAGCAGTACTTC.

The chain is built from TRBV18 and TRBJ1-2; 10 nucleotides match TRBD1. The CDR3 sequence is 14 residues long. Germline V lookup: CDR1 KGHSH, CDR2 LQKENI. With 6 bases clipped from V and 4 bases from J, the junction kept 5 bases outside the gene matches. CDR3 nucleotide sequence: TGTGCCAGCTCTCCGGGACAGGGGATCTATGGCTACACCTTC. This gives the protein CASSPGQGIYGYTF.

The CDR3 spells CASSFGVVGSPLHF. As DNA, the CDR3 is TGTGCCAGCAGCTTCGGGGTGGTCGGTTCACCCCTCCACTTT. The chain links TRBV7-2 to TRBJ1-6; no clear D. This CDR3 contains 14 residues. Germline V gene lookup returns CDR1 SGHTA and CDR2 FQGNSA. V was clipped by 3 bases and J by 9 bases, with 12 bases between them.

The rearrangement joins TRBV6-5 to TRBJ1-2; D ambiguous. Germline-derived CDR1 and CDR2 are MNHEY and SVGAGI. Trimming shortened V by 8 bases and J by 8 bases, and 15 bases separated the two germline ends. The CDR3 spans 12 residues. CDR3 protein: CASEAEPKGYTF. In DNA, the CDR3 is TGTGCCAGCGAGGCCGAACCCAAGGGCTACACCTTC.

This sequence joins TRBV11-1 and TRBJ1-1, with D possibly matching TRBD1 (5 bases). The CDR3 is 13 residues long. Germline assignment: CDR1 SGHAT and CDR2 FQDESV (reference sequence). The V end was cut by 8 bases, the J end by 0 bases, with 10 bases between. The CDR3 sequence: CASETALNTEAFF. DNA of the CDR3: TGTGCCAGCGAGACAGCTTTGAACACTGAAGCTTTCTTT.

The chain combines TRBV21-1 with TRBJ2-1; the table calls TRBD2, which could not be checked here. TRBV21-1 is designated a pseudogene. The CDR3 length is 14 residues. CDR3 in DNA: TGTGCCAGCAGTACCGACGGGGGGGCTAGCGATGGTTTCTTC. It yields the protein CASSTDGGASDGFF.

This clone showed up just once. The rearrangement joins TRBV6-1 to TRBJ2-3, with 10 positions matching TRBD1. Per the germline V gene, CDR1 is MNHNS and CDR2 is SASEGT. V was clipped by 3 bases and J by 3 bases; unmatched bases: 6. This CDR3 has 16 amino acids. In DNA form, the CDR3 reads TGTGCCAGCAGTGATCAGACAGGGGGCGCAACAGATACGCAGTATTTT. Translating gives CASSDQTGGATDTQYF.

The V call is TRBV5-5, the J call TRBJ2-7; D is perhaps TRBD1 (5 bases). The CDR3 is 14 residues long. Trimming pared 2 bases from V and 3 bases from J, leaving 12 bases between. Germline assignment: CDR1 SGHKS and CDR2 YYEKEE (reference sequence). The CDR3 nucleotides are TGTGCCAGCAGCTTTACAACAGGACACTACGAGCAGTACTTC. This gives the protein CASSFTTGHYEQYF.

The rearrangement links TRBV5-4 to TRBJ2-4; maybe TRBD2 (6 bases). The germline gives CDR1 SGHNT, CDR2 YYREEE (reference sequence). Trimming left V 4 bases short and J 0 bases short, with 8 bases between. The length of the CDR3 is 14 residues. The CDR3 nucleotides are TGTGCCAGCAGCGGAGGGGTAGCCAAAAACATTCAGTACTTC. Its translation is CASSGGVAKNIQYF.

The chain employs TRBV15 and TRBJ2-5; 10 bases are a match to TRBD2. Per the germline V gene, CDR1 is LNHNV and CDR2 is YYDKDF (reference sequence). V was clipped by 1 base and J by 3 bases; unmatched bases: 5. The CDR3 extends over 16 amino acids. The CDR3 sequence: CATSRGSSGGEETQYF. CDR3 DNA: TGTGCCACCAGCAGAGGGTCTAGCGGGGGTGAAGAGACCCAGTACTTC.

This clone has only one observation. The chain joins TRBV18 to TRBJ2-7, with D unclear. The ends were cut back, 6 bases at V and 4 bases at J, with 7 bases in the middle. This CDR3 has 11 residues. From germline, CDR1 is KGHSH and CDR2 LQKENI. The chain's CDR3 is CASSARYEQYF. DNA for the CDR3: TGTGCCAGCTCGGCGCGGTACGAGCAGTACTTC. Together with reference TRBV18 and TRBJ2-7, the CDR3 gives the full variable domain: NAGVMQNPRHLVRRRGQEARLRCSPMKGHSHVYWYRQLPEEGLKFMVYLQKENIIDESGMPKERFSAEFPKEGPSILRIQQVVRGDSAAYFCASSARYEQYFGPGTRLTVT.

This chain connects TRBV10-1 to TRBJ1-1, with TRBD1 matching over 10 bases. The CDR3 runs 13 residues. CDR1 is WNHNN, CDR2 SYGVQD, per germline (reference sequence). V lost 7 bases and J lost 6; bases outside the gene matches: 5. For the CDR3, the DNA is TGCGCCAGCACCGGGACAGGGGATCCTGAAGCTTTCTTT. Its protein product is CASTGTGDPEAFF.

The V and J genes are TRBV5-1 and TRBJ1-3, with D possibly being TRBD1 (5 bases). The germline V gene encodes CDR1 SGHRS and CDR2 YFSETQ. The CDR3 sequence is 17 residues long. V lost 4 bases and J 0 bases, leaving 17 bases between the germline ends. CDR3 nucleotide sequence: TGCGCCAGCAGCGGGGCGACAGTCTGGGACTCTGGAAACACCATATATTTT. Protein: CASSGATVWDSGNTIYF.